Sequencing of this TCR beta chain was carried out in a study of blood T cell repertoires in COVID-19. About the study: Some COVID-19 samples were acute and others convalescent; all came from the United States, Italy and Spain. From T cells, B-cell-depleted T cells, or PBMCs came the material, which was cDNA or gDNA.

The CDR3 contains 14 residues. Germline CDR1 and CDR2: SGHTA and FQGNSA. Trimming left V 2 bases short and J 1 base short, with 9 bases between. The repertoire was sequenced with immunoSEQ multiplex PCR; TCRdb's copy has only in-frame clones and lacks some. The data contain 25,000 to 30,000 clones, 85% to 90% of them singletons. The J gene is TRBJ2-7, the V gene TRBV7-2; possible D gene TRBD1, 5 bases. The sequence was collected from a man in his 70s with active COVID-19. Sample: peripheral blood. The CDR3 is CASSLNPGSYEQYF. DNA of the CDR3: TGTGCCAGCAGCTTAAATCCAGGGTCCTACGAGCAGTACTTC. The full variable domain, completed using reference TRBV7-2 and TRBJ2-7, is GAGVSQSPSNKVTEKGKDVELRCDPISGHTALYWYRQSLGQGLEFLIYFQGNSAPDKSGLPSDRFSAERTGGSVSTLTIQRTQQEDSAVYLCASSLNPGSYEQYFGPGTRLTVT.